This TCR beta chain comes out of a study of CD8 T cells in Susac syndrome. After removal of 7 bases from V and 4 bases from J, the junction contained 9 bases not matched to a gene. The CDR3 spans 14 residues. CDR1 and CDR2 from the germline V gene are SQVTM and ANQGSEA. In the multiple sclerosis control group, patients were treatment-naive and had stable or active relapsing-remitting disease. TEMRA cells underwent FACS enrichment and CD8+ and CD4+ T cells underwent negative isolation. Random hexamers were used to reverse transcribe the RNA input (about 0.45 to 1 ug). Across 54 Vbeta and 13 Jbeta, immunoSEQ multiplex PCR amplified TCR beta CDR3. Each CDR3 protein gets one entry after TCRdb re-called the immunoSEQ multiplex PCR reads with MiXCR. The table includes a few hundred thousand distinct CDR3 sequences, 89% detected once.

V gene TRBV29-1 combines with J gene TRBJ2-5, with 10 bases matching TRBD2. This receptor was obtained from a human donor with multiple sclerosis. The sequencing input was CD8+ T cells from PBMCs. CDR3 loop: CSGYLAGVRETQYF. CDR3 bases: TGCAGCGGATACCTAGCGGGAGTGAGAGAGACCCAGTACTTC. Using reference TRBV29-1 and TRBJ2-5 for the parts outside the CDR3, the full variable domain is SAVISQKPSRDICQRGTSLTIQCQVDSQVTMMFWYRQQPGQSLTLIATANQGSEATYESGFVIDKFPISRPNLTFSTLTVSNMSPEDSSIYLCSGYLAGVRETQYFGPGTRLLVL.